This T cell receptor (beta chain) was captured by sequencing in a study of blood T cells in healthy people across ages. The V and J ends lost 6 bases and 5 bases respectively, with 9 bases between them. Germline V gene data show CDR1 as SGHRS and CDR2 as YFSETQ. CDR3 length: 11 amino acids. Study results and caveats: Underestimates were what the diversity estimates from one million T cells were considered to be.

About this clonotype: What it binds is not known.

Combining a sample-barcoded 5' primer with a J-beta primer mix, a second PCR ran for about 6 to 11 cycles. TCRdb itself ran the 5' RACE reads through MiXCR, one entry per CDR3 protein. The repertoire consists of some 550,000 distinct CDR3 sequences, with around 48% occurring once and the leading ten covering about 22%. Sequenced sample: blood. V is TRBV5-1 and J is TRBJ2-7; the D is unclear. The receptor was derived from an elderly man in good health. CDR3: CASTSGHEQYF. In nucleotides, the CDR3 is TGCGCCAGCACCTCGGGCCACGAGCAGTACTTC.